The count of the clone carrying this TCR beta chain is one. The CDR3 spans 16 residues. V was shortened by 0 bases and J by 2 bases, with 12 bases between the two germline ends. The germline gives CDR1 SGHNT, CDR2 YENEEA. These data originate in a study of blood T cell repertoires in COVID-19. Study-level information: Samples taken during acute and convalescent COVID-19 were collected in the United States, Italy and Spain. The cDNA or gDNA used as material had been derived from T cells, B-cell-depleted T cells, or PBMCs.

Original data processing: Amplification of reference gene primers was used by the study to estimate nucleated cell counts. Produced via immunoSEQ multiplex PCR; TCRdb's table is partial and in-frame only. The V and J calls and clone size come from that table; D and trimming were worked out from the DNA. The table has 140,000 to 150,000 clones, roughly 88% seen once. This TCR was sampled from a woman aged 45-65 years with acute or convalescent COVID-19. The chain recombines TRBV11-3 with TRBJ2-3; D is perhaps TRBD2 (6 bases). Sequencing was done on a sample of peripheral blood. The CDR3 nucleotides are TGTGCCAGCAGCTTAGATCTAGGACTACTCACAGATACGCAGTATTTT. This translates into CASSLDLGLLTDTQYF.